This is a list of T cell receptor beta chains from one sample in a study of graft-versus-host responses after intestinal transplantation. Assay: immunoSEQ multiplex PCR; the TCRdb copy retains only in-frame clones and omits some. The top ten clones hold 3.5% of a sample with about 38,000 clones, roughly 87% of them seen once. The sample in question was PBMCs, obtained 1070 days after transplant. These TCRs come from a human patient who received an intestinal transplant, so some T cells may come from the graft donor. Each CDR3 is given with its conserved first and last residue. The D gene is left open where the match is weak. Clone size is given for some rows only: seen once, a few or many times, or a class if the clone is expanded.

v_call,j_call,clone_size,d_call,cdr3_aa,cdr3_nt
TRBV27,TRBJ2-3,-,TRBD1,CASSRPGQPSGDTQYF,TGTGCCAGCAGCCGCCCGGGACAGCCGTCGGGAGATACGCAGTATTTT
TRBV21-1,TRBJ1-2,medium-sized,-,CASSKAGDQGRIGYTF,TGTGCCAGCAGCAAGGCTGGGGACCAGGGCAGGATTGGCTACACCTTC
TRBV18,TRBJ2-1,few,-,CASSPPPSDLYNEQFF,TGTGCCAGCTCACCACCTCCTAGCGACCTATACAATGAGCAGTTCTTC
TRBV28,TRBJ2-5,-,TRBD2,CASSWLGGRETQYF,TGTGCCAGCAGTTGGCTCGGGGGGAGAGAGACCCAGTACTTC
TRBV5-5,TRBJ2-3,-,TRBD2,CASSPGLENTYTQYF,TGTGCCAGCAGCCCGGGACTAGAGAACACGTATACGCAGTATTTT
TRBV30,TRBJ2-3,-,-,CAWSVLLDTQYF,TGTGCCTGGAGTGTACTCCTGGATACGCAGTATTTT
TRBV6-5,TRBJ2-1,-,-,CASSYQGYNEQFF,TGTGCCAGCAGTTACCAGGGCTACAATGAGCAGTTCTTC
TRBV6-1,TRBJ2-3,once,TRBD1,CASRQGARSDTQYF,TGTGCCAGCAGGCAGGGGGCGCGGTCAGATACGCAGTATTTT
TRBV28,TRBJ2-6,-,TRBD1,CASSPTQGQRLSGANVLTF,TGTGCCAGCAGCCCAACCCAGGGACAGAGACTCTCTGGGGCCAACGTCCTGACTTTC
TRBV19,TRBJ2-7,once,TRBD2,CASSITPGGEPNEQYF,TGTGCCAGTAGTATTACCCCGGGGGGAGAACCGAACGAGCAGTACTTC
TRBV28,TRBJ1-2,-,TRBD1,CASSFGQGAFGYTF,TGTGCCAGCAGTTTTGGACAGGGGGCGTTTGGCTACACCTTC
TRBV4-2,TRBJ2-3,-,TRBD2,CASSPAAGGGTDTQYF,TGTGCCAGCAGCCCCGCCGCGGGGGGGGGCACAGATACGCAGTATTTT
TRBV5-6,TRBJ2-1,-,TRBD2,CASSRKASGSLNEQFF,TGTGCCAGCAGCCGGAAGGCTAGCGGGAGTCTCAATGAGCAGTTCTTC
TRBV15,TRBJ1-5,-,-,CATSKGEGNQPQHF,TGTGCCACCAGCAAAGGGGAGGGCAATCAGCCCCAGCATTTT
TRBV7-9,TRBJ1-4,once,-,CASSRGQGDEKLFF,TGTGCCAGCAGCCGGGGACAAGGGGATGAAAAACTGTTTTTT
TRBV29-1,TRBJ2-4,-,-,CSVVVQGSRFVDIQYF,TGCAGCGTTGTTGTGCAGGGGAGTCGGTTTGTGGACATTCAATACTTC
TRBV30,TRBJ1-3,-,-,CAWRRFSGNTIYF,TGTGCCTGGAGACGATTCTCTGGAAACACCATATATTTT
TRBV27,TRBJ2-3,-,TRBD1,CASKGQGAVNTDTQYF,TGTGCCAGCAAAGGACAGGGGGCGGTGAATACAGATACGCAGTATTTT
TRBV11-2,TRBJ1-1,-,TRBD1,CASSKGRDRGTEAFF,TGTGCCAGCAGCAAGGGCCGGGACAGGGGCACTGAAGCTTTCTTT
TRBV6-1,TRBJ1-1,-,-,CASSALGFRGGAFF,TGTGCCAGCAGCGCCCTAGGCTTCAGGGGTGGGGCTTTCTTT
TRBV18,TRBJ2-1,-,TRBD2,CASSPPSVLSGGASSYNEQFF,TGTGCCAGCTCACCACCGTCCGTTCTTAGCGGGGGGGCCAGCTCCTACAATGAGCAGTTCTTC
TRBV2,TRBJ2-6,once,-,CASSPRRGSGANVLTF,TGTGCCAGCAGCCCCCGACGGGGTTCTGGGGCCAACGTCCTGACTTTC
TRBV5-1,TRBJ2-3,-,-,CASSLERSTDTQYF,TGCGCCAGCAGCTTGGAGCGGAGCACAGATACGCAGTATTTT
TRBV9,TRBJ2-3,-,-,CASSPRGREGTDTQYF,TGTGCCAGCAGCCCTAGAGGCAGGGAAGGCACAGATACGCAGTATTTT
TRBV5-1,TRBJ2-5,-,TRBD2,CASSFSSGAGGETQYF,TGCGCCAGCAGCTTTTCTAGCGGGGCAGGAGGGGAGACCCAGTACTTC
TRBV18,TRBJ2-5,-,-,CASSPQGRAETQYF,TGTGCCAGCTCACCACAGGGGCGGGCAGAGACCCAGTACTTC
TRBV28,TRBJ2-5,-,-,CASSPQVLTIAQYF,TGTGCCAGCAGTCCCCAGGTCCTAACGATCGCCCAGTACTTC
TRBV18,TRBJ1-4,-,TRBD1,CASSPNGQVNEKLFF,TGTGCCAGCTCACCAAACGGACAGGTTAATGAAAAACTGTTTTTT
TRBV15,TRBJ1-5,-,-,CATSREGDQGTQPQHF,TGTGCCACCAGCAGGGAGGGTGACCAGGGTACTCAGCCCCAGCATTTT
TRBV28,TRBJ2-2,-,-,CASSLQGPYTNTGELFF,TGTGCCAGCAGTTTACAGGGACCCTACACGAACACCGGGGAGCTGTTTTTT
TRBV6-1,TRBJ1-2,-,TRBD1,CASSEESGGGYGYTF,TGTGCCAGCAGTGAGGAATCAGGGGGCGGCTATGGCTACACCTTC
TRBV30,TRBJ1-2,few,TRBD1,CAWSGDRQNYGYTF,TGTGCCTGGAGTGGGGACAGGCAAAACTATGGCTACACCTTC
TRBV6-5,TRBJ2-1,-,-,CASADSGGYEQFF,TGTGCCAGCGCGGACTCCGGGGGCTATGAGCAGTTCTTC
TRBV10-3,TRBJ2-1,-,TRBD2,CAISEGREIDEQFF,TGTGCCATCAGTGAAGGGCGGGAGATTGATGAGCAGTTCTTC
TRBV5-1,TRBJ2-3,-,-,CASSSSPSGLREDTQYF,TGCGCCAGCAGCTCCTCGCCAAGCGGGCTCCGCGAAGATACGCAGTATTTT
TRBV7-6,TRBJ2-7,-,-,CASSSAQTYEQYF,TGTGCCAGCAGTTCCGCACAGACCTACGAGCAGTACTTC
TRBV27,TRBJ1-5,-,-,CASSLDLETFQPQHF,TGTGCCAGCAGTTTAGATTTAGAAACCTTTCAGCCCCAGCATTTT
TRBV11-3,TRBJ2-1,-,TRBD2,CASSLEAAGGPANEQFF,TGTGCCAGCAGCTTAGAGGCGGCGGGAGGGCCCGCCAATGAGCAGTTCTTC